This passage covers 15 T cell receptor beta chains from one sample sequenced in a study of shared clonotypes between healthy human individuals. The data were produced by immunoSEQ multiplex PCR, yet TCRdb's version contains in-frame clones alone and is incomplete. The table has about 820,000 clones, around 92% seen once. Naive CD8 isolation took CD45RO-negative cells positively selected for CCR7 and excluded terminally differentiated effector memory CD45RA+ cells. Sequencing was performed on naive CD8+ T cells sorted from blood. The source is a man under 40 in good health.

This clone was recorded only once. CDR3 bases: TGTGCCAGCAGCCAACCACAGGGGGCGAGGAACGAGCAGTACTTC. It yields the protein CASSQPQGARNEQYF. V is TRBV2 and J is TRBJ2-7, with TRBD1 matching 9 bases. The CDR3 is 15 residues long. Per germline, CDR1 SNHLY and CDR2 FYNNEI. Unmatched junction bases numbered 11, after V lost 6 bases and J lost 5 bases. The entire variable domain, with the rest obtained from reference TRBV2 and TRBJ2-7, is as follows: EPEVTQTPSHQVTQMGQEVILRCVPISNHLYFYWYRQILGQKVEFLVSFYNNEISEKSEIFDDQFSVERPDGSNFTLKIRSTKLEDSAMYFCASSQPQGARNEQYFGPGTRLTVT.

Note on this clone: The sample carries other DNA sequences with the same CDR3. The chain combines TRBV7-9 with TRBJ1-5; 7 bases align to TRBD1. J was trimmed by 3 bases and V by 0 bases; bases with no gene match: 2. The CDR3 length is 15 residues. Germline V gene lookup returns CDR1 SEHNR and CDR2 FQNEAQ (reference sequence). The CDR3 DNA sequence: TGTGCCAGCAGCTTAGCGGGACAGATCAATCAGCCCCAGCATTTT. Its protein is CASSLAGQINQPQHF.

The CDR3 is CASSPPGILNTQYF. The CDR3 region has the DNA TGTGCCAGCAGCCCCCCGGGAATCCTAAATACGCAGTATTTT. V gene TRBV27 combines with J gene TRBJ2-3, with a possible D match to TRBD2 (5 bases). CDR3 size: 14 residues. Germline values: CDR1 MNHEY, CDR2 SMNVEV (reference sequence). V lost 6 bases to trimming and J lost 7 bases, with 17 bases between them.

V and J are TRBV7-9 and TRBJ2-5; weak D call: TRBD1 (6 bases). This CDR3 comprises 16 residues. The V end was cut by 2 bases, the J end by 2 bases, with 15 bases between. The germline CDR1 and CDR2 sequences are SEHNR and FQNEAQ (reference sequence). CDR3 protein: CASSLRQGTLQETQYF. CDR3 nucleotides: TGTGCCAGCAGCTTACGGCAGGGGACGTTACAAGAGACCCAGTACTTC.

The chain combines TRBV19 with TRBJ1-4, with D possibly being TRBD1 (5 bases). Per the germline V gene, CDR1 is LNHDA and CDR2 is SQIVND (reference sequence). V dropped 2 bases and J dropped 6 bases, with 16 bases sitting between them. CDR3 size: 16 residues. CDR3 nucleotides: TGTGCCAGTAGTATACGTCTGGGACGGCGGGATGAAAAACTGTTTTTT. The encoded protein is CASSIRLGRRDEKLFF.

V is TRBV29-1 and J is TRBJ2-3, with 7 positions matching TRBD1. Trimming at V came to 4 bases and at J to 2 bases, leaving 21 bases not matched to a gene. This CDR3 contains 19 residues. Germline loops: CDR1 SQVTM, CDR2 ANQGSEA. This chain's CDR3 is CSVGGLPIRGGQNTDTQYF. The CDR3 DNA is TGCAGCGTTGGAGGCCTTCCGATCCGAGGGGGACAGAACACAGATACGCAGTATTTT.

The rearrangement joins TRBV19 to TRBJ2-1; the D is unclear. The CDR3 consists of 14 residues. Germline V gene sequence: CDR1 LNHDA, CDR2 SQIVND (reference sequence). Trimming removed 9 bases from V and 2 bases from J, with 14 bases in between. The CDR3 nucleotides are TGTGCCAGCGGAATAGGGTCCCCCTACAATGAGCAGTTCTTC. Residues: CASGIGSPYNEQFF.

Written as DNA, the CDR3 is TGCAGCGTTTGGCCCGGGACTAGCAATGAGCAGTTCTTC. This gives the protein CSVWPGTSNEQFF. The rearrangement joins TRBV29-1 to TRBJ2-1; 8 bases map to TRBD2. V trimming: 5 bases; J trimming: 6 bases; junction bases outside the gene matches: 6. The CDR3 contains 13 residues. CDR1 and CDR2 from the germline V gene are SQVTM and ANQGSEA.

This chain joins TRBV11-2 and TRBJ2-1; tentative D call: TRBD2 (6 bases). CDR1 SGHAT and CDR2 FQNNGV come from the germline V gene. The CDR3 runs 14 residues. Between the trimmed V and J ends, which lost 5 bases and 5 bases, there was a span of 13 bases. The CDR3, as DNA: TGTGCCAGCAGCGAAACGGGGGTGGACAATGAGCAGTTCTTC. Amino acid sequence: CASSETGVDNEQFF. Based on the CDR3 plus reference TRBV11-2 and TRBJ2-1, the full variable domain is EAGVAQSPRYKIIEKRQSVAFWCNPISGHATLYWYQQILGQGPKLLIQFQNNGVVDDSQLPKDRFSAERLKGVDSTLKIQPAKLEDSAVYLCASSETGVDNEQFFGPGTRLTVL.

This clone was seen more than once but under ten times. This specimen includes other DNA sequences encoding the same CDR3. The V gene is TRBV27, the J gene TRBJ2-1; D gene ambiguous. Germline CDR1 is MNHEY and CDR2 is SMNVEV (reference sequence). This CDR3 is 11 amino acids long. The V end was cut by 4 bases, the J end by 5 bases, with 3 bases between. Here the CDR3 reads CASSSNNEQFF. The CDR3 coding sequence is TGTGCCAGCAGTTCGAACAATGAGCAGTTCTTC.

The V gene is TRBV29-1, the J gene TRBJ2-5; 7 nucleotides line up with TRBD1. V lost 3 bases to trimming and J lost 2 bases; unmatched junction nucleotides: 6. This CDR3 contains 14 residues. Germline values: CDR1 SQVTM, CDR2 ANQGSEA. CDR3 in amino acids: CSVEVGTDQETQYF. Written as DNA, the CDR3 is TGCAGCGTTGAGGTTGGGACAGATCAAGAGACCCAGTACTTC.

The rearrangement joins TRBV9 to TRBJ2-3, with 7 bases identical to TRBD2. Germline V gene sequence: CDR1 SGDLS, CDR2 YYNGEE. The ends lost 3 bases at V and 3 bases at J; junction bases unmatched: 4. The CDR3 sequence is 14 residues long. CDR3 DNA sequence: TGTGCCAGCAGCGGGCGGGAGACGACAGATACGCAGTATTTT. Its translation is CASSGRETTDTQYF.

The rearrangement uses TRBV10-2 and TRBJ2-7; D gene unclear. CDR1 is WSHSY and CDR2 is SAAADI in the germline V gene. V was clipped by 6 bases and J by 1 base, with 7 bases between them. CDR3 size: 12 residues. The CDR3 here is CASRMGSYEQYF. For the CDR3, the DNA is TGCGCCAGCAGGATGGGGTCCTACGAGCAGTACTTC.

This chain uses TRBV28 with TRBJ2-7, with TRBD2 as a possible D gene (5 bases). CDR1 and CDR2 (germline): MDHEN, SYDVKM. CDR3 length: 12 amino acids. V gave up 8 bases and J gave up 2 bases, with 10 bases separating them. The CDR3 DNA reads TGTGCCAGCCGGGGTATTACCTACGAGCAGTACTTC. Protein: CASRGITYEQYF.

The V and J genes are TRBV28 and TRBJ2-3; TRBD2 matches at 7 bases. Germline CDR1 reads MDHEN; CDR2 reads SYDVKM. The V gene end was trimmed by 2 bases and the J gene end by 2 bases; junction bases not matched to a gene: 10. The CDR3 has 17 amino acids. The chain's CDR3 is CASSLPQRDPSTDTQYF. The DNA for the CDR3 is TGTGCCAGCAGTTTACCGCAGCGGGATCCCTCCACAGATACGCAGTATTTT.